This T cell receptor beta chain was obtained from a study of blood T cell repertoires in COVID-19. Study-wide background: Some COVID-19 samples were acute and others convalescent; all came from the United States, Italy and Spain. From T cells, B-cell-depleted T cells, or PBMCs came the material, which was cDNA or gDNA.

As processed by the authors: Reference gene primer amplification gave nucleated cell count estimates. Sequencing used immunoSEQ multiplex PCR; TCRdb keeps in-frame clones, though not all of them. V, J and clone size are those of that table, while D and trimming were read from the DNA. Of around 260,000 clones in the sample, more than 85% are singletons; the top ten hold approximately 5.3%. This clone occurred once. Trimming cost V 0 bases and J 2 bases; bases outside gene matches: 6. CDR3 length: 16 amino acids. Germline values: CDR1 SGHRS, CDR2 YFSETQ. This receptor was identified in a woman in her fifties or sixties with COVID-19, enrolled during active disease. Sequenced material: peripheral blood. The V call is TRBV5-1, the J call TRBJ2-3; the match to TRBD2 covers 7 bases. The CDR3 reads CASSLEGGDYTDTQYF. For the CDR3, the DNA is TGCGCCAGCAGCTTGGAGGGCGGGGACTACACAGATACGCAGTATTTT.